The 6 T cell receptor beta chains below all came from one sample that was sequenced in a study of CD8+ T cells in alopecia areata. Treatment specified: oral pan-JAK inhibitor, 5-10 mg twice daily. In each case, RNA was isolated and then reverse transcribed into cDNA as the sequencing template. Assay used: immunoSEQ multiplex PCR; TCRdb lists only in-frame clones, some missing. The data show some 180,000 clones, with 45% to 60% seen just once and about a tenth held by the top ten. Sequencing used CD8+ T cells sorted from blood, obtained around week 54, from a patient treated with tofacitinib. Receptors were obtained from a human donor with alopecia areata.

This clone has a handful of counts. The J gene is TRBJ2-1, the V gene TRBV27; 14 bases are a match to TRBD2. Germline lookup yields CDR1 MNHEY and CDR2 SMNVEV (reference sequence). CDR3 length: 14 residues. The trim removed 6 bases at V and 10 bases at J, leaving 5 bases unmatched. For the CDR3, the DNA is TGTGCCAGCAGCGGACTAGCGGGGGGAGGGGAGCAGTTCTTC. As protein: CASSGLAGGGEQFF.

The table lists this clone with a few counts. The CDR3 nucleotides read TGTGCCAGCAGCCCCCGGACACCACAAGAGACCCAGTACTTC. Encoded protein: CASSPRTPQETQYF. V and J are TRBV7-8 and TRBJ2-5; D possibly corresponds to TRBD1 (5 bases). The ends were cut back, 5 bases at V and 2 bases at J, with 12 bases in the middle. Germline CDR1 and CDR2: SGHVS and FQNEAQ. The CDR3 length is 14 residues.

CDR3 loop: CASSLAGTGTDTQYF. CDR3 sequence (DNA): TGTGCCAGCAGCTTGGCCGGAACAGGCACAGATACGCAGTATTTT. This sequence joins TRBV5-6 and TRBJ2-3, with D hard to call. This CDR3 spans 15 amino acids. CDR1 SGHDT and CDR2 YYEEEE come from the germline V gene. Trimming left V 0 bases short and J 1 base short, with 9 bases between.

This clone has a handful of counts. Other DNA sequences in this sample translate to the same CDR3. The chain is built from TRBV7-9 and TRBJ1-5; a possible D gene is TRBD1 (5 bases). V lost 5 bases and J 6 bases, leaving 14 bases between the germline ends. The CDR3 is 14 amino acids. Germline assignment: CDR1 SEHNR and CDR2 FQNEAQ (reference sequence). CDR3 sequence reads: CASSRGRGGQPQHF. The CDR3 DNA reads as TGTGCCAGCAGCCGGGGAAGGGGAGGTCAGCCCCAGCATTTT.

This clone was recorded a few times. The genes are TRBV5-1 and TRBJ2-2, with D unresolved. The germline CDR1 and CDR2 sequences are SGHRS and YFSETQ. This CDR3 has 11 residues. Trimming removed 4 bases at V and 2 bases at J, with 0 bases between. The CDR3 DNA is TGCGCCAGCAGCAACACCGGGGAGCTGTTTTTT. Its protein product is CASSNTGELFF.

The chain recombines TRBV15 with TRBJ2-7; TRBD2 agrees at 7 bases. The CDR3 sequence is 12 residues long. Germline loops: CDR1 LNHNV, CDR2 YYDKDF (reference sequence). V lost 5 bases and J lost 5; bases outside the gene matches: 3. The CDR3 loop is CATSAGVNEQYF. Here the CDR3 DNA reads TGTGCCACCAGCGCGGGAGTAAACGAGCAGTACTTC.